This TCR beta chain was profiled in a study of blood T cell repertoires in COVID-19. The wider study: Whether acute or convalescent, the COVID-19 samples came from the United States, Italy and Spain. PBMCs, B-cell-depleted T cells, or T cells were the source of the cDNA or gDNA that made up the material.

Per the authors' pipeline: Counts of nucleated cells, estimated from reference gene primer amplification, were obtained. Clones were read by immunoSEQ multiplex PCR, and TCRdb kept only the in-frame ones, dropping some. V and J calls and clone size are as listed in that table; D and trimming were resolved from the DNA. The sample holds over 300,000 clones; about 86% are singletons and the top ten take approximately 1.3%. CDR1 and CDR2 (germline): LGHNA, YSLEER. V shed 0 bases and J shed 1 base, with 6 bases lying between them. The CDR3 totals 14 residues. This sequence originates from a woman in her forties or fifties with acute or convalescent COVID-19. The sample taken for sequencing was peripheral blood. The chain is built from TRBV4-3 and TRBJ2-5; D ambiguous. DNA of the CDR3: TGCGCCAGCAGCCAAGATGTGAGCCAAGAGACCCAGTACTTC. The encoded protein is CASSQDVSQETQYF.